This T cell receptor (beta chain) was captured by sequencing in a study of shared clonotypes between healthy human individuals. The study's findings and limits: Only blood samples were collected, and tissue repertoires likely differ.

Clones were sequenced by immunoSEQ multiplex PCR, and TCRdb holds only the in-frame ones, with some missing. The sample lists 470,000 or so clones, 81% occurring once. Comment on this clone: No antigen is known for it.

V was clipped by 5 bases and J by 8 bases, with 9 bases between them. Per the germline V gene, CDR1 is SGHAT and CDR2 is FQNNGV. The CDR3 consists of 12 residues. V and J are TRBV11-2 and TRBJ1-4; D gene ambiguous. This clonotype was obtained from a woman in her 40s in good health. Some clones in this sample may be carry-over from other donors' samples. Material for sequencing was PBMCs. The CDR3 loop is CASSDRGEKLFF. CDR3 coding DNA: TGTGCCAGCAGCGACCGGGGAGAAAAACTGTTTTTT. Looking up the rest from reference TRBV11-2 and TRBJ1-4 gives the full variable domain: EAGVAQSPRYKIIEKRQSVAFWCNPISGHATLYWYQQILGQGPKLLIQFQNNGVVDDSQLPKDRFSAERLKGVDSTLKIQPAKLEDSAVYLCASSDRGEKLFFGSGTQLSVL.